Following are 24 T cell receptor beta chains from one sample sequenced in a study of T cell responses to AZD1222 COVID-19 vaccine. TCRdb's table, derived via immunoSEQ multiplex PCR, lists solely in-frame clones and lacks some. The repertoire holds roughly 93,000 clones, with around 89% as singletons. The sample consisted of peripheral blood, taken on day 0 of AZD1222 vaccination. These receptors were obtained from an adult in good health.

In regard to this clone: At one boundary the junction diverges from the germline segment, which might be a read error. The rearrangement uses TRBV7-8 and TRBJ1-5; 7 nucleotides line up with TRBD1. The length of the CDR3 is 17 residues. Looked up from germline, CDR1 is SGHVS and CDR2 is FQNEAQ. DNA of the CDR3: TGTGCCAGCAGTTTAGAGGGGACAGACTATAGCAATCAGCCCCAGCATTTT. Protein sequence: CASSLEGTDYSNQPQHF.

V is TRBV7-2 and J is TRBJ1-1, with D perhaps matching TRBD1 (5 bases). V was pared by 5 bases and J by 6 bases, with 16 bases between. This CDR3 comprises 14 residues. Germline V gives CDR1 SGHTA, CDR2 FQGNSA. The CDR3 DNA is TGTGCCAGCAGCCGGGGGGTAGAAGTGTCTGAAGCTTTCTTT. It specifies CASSRGVEVSEAFF.

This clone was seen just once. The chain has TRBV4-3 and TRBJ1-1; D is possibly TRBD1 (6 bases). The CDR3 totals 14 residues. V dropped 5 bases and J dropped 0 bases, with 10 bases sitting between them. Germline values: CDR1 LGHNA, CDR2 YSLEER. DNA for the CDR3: TGCGCCAGCAGCGGACAGATGATGAACACTGAAGCTTTCTTT. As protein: CASSGQMMNTEAFF.

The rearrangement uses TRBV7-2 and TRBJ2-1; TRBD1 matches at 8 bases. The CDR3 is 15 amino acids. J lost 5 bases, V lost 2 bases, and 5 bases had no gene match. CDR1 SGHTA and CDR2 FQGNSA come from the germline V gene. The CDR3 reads CASSLFAGGDNEQFF. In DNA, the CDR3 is TGTGCCAGCAGCTTATTTGCAGGGGGCGACAATGAGCAGTTCTTC.

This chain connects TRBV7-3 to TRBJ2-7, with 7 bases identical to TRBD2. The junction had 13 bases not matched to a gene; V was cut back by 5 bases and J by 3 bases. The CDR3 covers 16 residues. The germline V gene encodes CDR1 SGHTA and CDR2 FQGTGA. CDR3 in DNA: TGTGCCAGCAGCCCGGGAGGCCGCGGGACCAACTACGAGCAGTACTTC. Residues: CASSPGGRGTNYEQYF.

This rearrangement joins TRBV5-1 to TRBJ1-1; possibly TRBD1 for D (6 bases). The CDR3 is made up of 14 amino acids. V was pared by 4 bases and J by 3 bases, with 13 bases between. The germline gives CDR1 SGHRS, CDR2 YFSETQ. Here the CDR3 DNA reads TGCGCCAGCAGCCCATTGACAGGAGACACTGAAGCTTTCTTT. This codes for CASSPLTGDTEAFF.

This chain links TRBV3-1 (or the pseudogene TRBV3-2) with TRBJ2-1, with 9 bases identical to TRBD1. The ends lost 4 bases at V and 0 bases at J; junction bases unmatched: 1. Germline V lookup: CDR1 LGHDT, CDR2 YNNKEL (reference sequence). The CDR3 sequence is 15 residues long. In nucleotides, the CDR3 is TGTGCCAGCAGCCGGGACAGGGTCTCCTACAATGAGCAGTTCTTC. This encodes CASSRDRVSYNEQFF.

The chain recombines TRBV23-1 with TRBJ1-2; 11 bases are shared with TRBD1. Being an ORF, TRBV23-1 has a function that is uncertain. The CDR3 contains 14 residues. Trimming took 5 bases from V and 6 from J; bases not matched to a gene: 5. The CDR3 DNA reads TGCGCCAGCAGTACGAGGACAGGGGGCGATGGCTACACCTTC. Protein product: CASSTRTGGDGYTF.

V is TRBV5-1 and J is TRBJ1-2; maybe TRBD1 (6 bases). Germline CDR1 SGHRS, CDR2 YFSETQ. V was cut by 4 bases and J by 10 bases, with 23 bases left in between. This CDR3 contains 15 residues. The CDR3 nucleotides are TGCGCCAGCAGCCTAGCGTCCGCGGGGGCGCAGGACTACACCTTC. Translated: CASSLASAGAQDYTF.

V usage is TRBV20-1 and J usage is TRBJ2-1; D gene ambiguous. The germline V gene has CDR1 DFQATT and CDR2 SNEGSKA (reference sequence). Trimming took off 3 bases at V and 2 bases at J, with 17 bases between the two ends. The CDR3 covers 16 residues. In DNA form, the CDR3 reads TGCAGTGCTAGTCACCCTACTGGGCAGCCCTACAATGAGCAGTTCTTC. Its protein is CSASHPTGQPYNEQFF.

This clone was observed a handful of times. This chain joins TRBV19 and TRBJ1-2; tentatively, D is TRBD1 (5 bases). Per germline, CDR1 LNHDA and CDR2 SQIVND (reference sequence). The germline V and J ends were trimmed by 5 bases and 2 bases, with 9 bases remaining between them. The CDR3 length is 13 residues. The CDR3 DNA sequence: TGTGCCAGTAGTGACAGAGGAAACTATGGCTACACCTTC. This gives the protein CASSDRGNYGYTF.

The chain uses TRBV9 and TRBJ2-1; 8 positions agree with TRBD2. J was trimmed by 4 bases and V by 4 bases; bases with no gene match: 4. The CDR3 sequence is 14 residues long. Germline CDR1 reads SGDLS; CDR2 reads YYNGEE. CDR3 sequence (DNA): TGTGCCAGCAGCCACGGGGGGGCGTACAATGAGCAGTTCTTC. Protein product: CASSHGGAYNEQFF.

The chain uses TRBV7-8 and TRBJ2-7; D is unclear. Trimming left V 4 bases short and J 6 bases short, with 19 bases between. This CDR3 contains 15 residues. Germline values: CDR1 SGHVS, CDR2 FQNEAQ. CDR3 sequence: CASSYRDIRNSEQYF. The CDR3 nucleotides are TGTGCCAGCAGCTACCGAGACATTCGGAACAGCGAGCAGTACTTC.

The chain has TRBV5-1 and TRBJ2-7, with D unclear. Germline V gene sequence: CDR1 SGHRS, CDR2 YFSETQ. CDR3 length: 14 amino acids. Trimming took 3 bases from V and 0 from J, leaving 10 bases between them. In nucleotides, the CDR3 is TGCGCCAGCAGCTCATCAGTTGTCTCCTACGAGCAGTACTTC. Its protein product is CASSSSVVSYEQYF.

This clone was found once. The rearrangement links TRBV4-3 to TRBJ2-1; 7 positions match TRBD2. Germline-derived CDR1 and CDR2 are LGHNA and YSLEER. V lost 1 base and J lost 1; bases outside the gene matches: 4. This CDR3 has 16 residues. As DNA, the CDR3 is TGCGCCAGCAGCCAAGGCGGAGCGGGGTCCTACAATGAGCAGTTCTTC. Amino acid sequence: CASSQGGAGSYNEQFF.

In DNA, the CDR3 is TGTGCCAGCACTGGCGGGTACGGAAACACCATATATTTT. Protein: CASTGGYGNTIYF. The chain uses TRBV2 and TRBJ1-3; unclear D gene. Between the trimmed V and J ends, which lost 7 bases and 4 bases, there was a span of 11 bases. Germline CDR1 and CDR2: SNHLY and FYNNEI. CDR3 length: 13 amino acids.

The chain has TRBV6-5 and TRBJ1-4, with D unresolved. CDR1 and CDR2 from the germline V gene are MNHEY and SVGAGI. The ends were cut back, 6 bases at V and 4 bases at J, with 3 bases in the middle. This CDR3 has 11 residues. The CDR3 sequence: CASRINEKLFF. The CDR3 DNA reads TGTGCCAGCAGGATTAATGAAAAACTGTTTTTT.

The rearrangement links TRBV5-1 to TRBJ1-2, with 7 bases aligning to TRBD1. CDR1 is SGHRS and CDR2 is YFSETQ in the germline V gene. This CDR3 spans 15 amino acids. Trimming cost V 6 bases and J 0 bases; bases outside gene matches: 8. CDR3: CASKGRQGANYGYTF. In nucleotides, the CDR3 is TGCGCCAGCAAGGGGCGACAGGGCGCTAACTATGGCTACACCTTC.

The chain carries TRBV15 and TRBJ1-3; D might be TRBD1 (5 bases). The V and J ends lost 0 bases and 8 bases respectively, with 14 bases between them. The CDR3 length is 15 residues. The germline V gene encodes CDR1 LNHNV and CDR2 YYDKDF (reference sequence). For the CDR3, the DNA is TGTGCCACCAGCAGAGATCAGTGGCAGGGAGACACCATATATTTT. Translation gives CATSRDQWQGDTIYF. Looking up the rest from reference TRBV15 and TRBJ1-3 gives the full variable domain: DAMVIQNPRYQVTQFGKPVTLSCSQTLNHNVMYWYQQKSSQAPKLLFHYYDKDFNNEADTPDNFQSRRPNTSFCFLDIRSPGLGDTAMYLCATSRDQWQGDTIYFGEGSWLTVV.

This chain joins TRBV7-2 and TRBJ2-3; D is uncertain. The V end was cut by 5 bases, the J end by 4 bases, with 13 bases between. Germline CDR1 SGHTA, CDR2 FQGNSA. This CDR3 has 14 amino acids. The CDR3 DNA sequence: TGTGCCAGCAGCCCCCTGGGGTCCGCAGATACGCAGTATTTT. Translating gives CASSPLGSADTQYF.

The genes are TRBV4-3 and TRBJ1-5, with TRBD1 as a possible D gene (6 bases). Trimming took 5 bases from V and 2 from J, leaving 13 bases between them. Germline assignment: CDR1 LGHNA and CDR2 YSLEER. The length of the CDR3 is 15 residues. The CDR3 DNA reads TGCGCCAGCAGCACAGGGCGGGGTCGCAATCAGCCCCAGCATTTT. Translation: CASSTGRGRNQPQHF.

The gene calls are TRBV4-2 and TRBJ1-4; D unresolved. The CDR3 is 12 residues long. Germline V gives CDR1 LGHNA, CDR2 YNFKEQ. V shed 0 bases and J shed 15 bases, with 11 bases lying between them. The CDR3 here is CASSQDRSRVFF. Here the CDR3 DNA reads TGTGCCAGCAGCCAAGATAGGTCGAGGGTGTTTTTT.

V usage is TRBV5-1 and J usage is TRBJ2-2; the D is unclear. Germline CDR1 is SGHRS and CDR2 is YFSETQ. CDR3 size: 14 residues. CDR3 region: CASLPVVGAGELFF. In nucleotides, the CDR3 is TGCGCGAGCCTCCCTGTGGTAGGCGCCGGGGAGCTGTTTTTT.

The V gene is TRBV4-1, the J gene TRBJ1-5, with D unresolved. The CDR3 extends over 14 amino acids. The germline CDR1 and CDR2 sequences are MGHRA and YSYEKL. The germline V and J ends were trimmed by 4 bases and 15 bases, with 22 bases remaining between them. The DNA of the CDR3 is TGCGCCAGCAGCCCGATAAACCCGAAAGGGTCCCTGCATTTT. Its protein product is CASSPINPKGSLHF.